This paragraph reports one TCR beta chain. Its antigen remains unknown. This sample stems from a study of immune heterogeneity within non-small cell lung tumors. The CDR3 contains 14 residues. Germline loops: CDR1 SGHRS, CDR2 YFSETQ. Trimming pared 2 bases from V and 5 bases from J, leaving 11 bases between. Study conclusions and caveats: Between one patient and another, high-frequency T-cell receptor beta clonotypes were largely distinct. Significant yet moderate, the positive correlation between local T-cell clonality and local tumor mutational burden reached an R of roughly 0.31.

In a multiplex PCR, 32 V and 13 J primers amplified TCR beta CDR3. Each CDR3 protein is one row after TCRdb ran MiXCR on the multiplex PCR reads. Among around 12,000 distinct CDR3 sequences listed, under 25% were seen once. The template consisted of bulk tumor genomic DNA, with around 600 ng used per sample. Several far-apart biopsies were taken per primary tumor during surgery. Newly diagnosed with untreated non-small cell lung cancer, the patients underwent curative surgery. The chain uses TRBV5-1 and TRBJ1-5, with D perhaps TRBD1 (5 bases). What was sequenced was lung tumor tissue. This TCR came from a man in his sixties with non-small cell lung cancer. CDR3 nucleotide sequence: TGCGCCAGCAGCTTACAGCCGGGGGATCAGCCCCAGCATTTT. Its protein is CASSLQPGDQPQHF.